This T cell receptor (beta chain) is drawn from a study of T cells in Graves' hyperthyroidism and ophthalmopathy. The study's findings and limits: Ophthalmopathy, as predicted by the model, came a median approximately 5.9 months after the prediction.

If no ophthalmopathy progression occurred within 18 months, Graves' hyperthyroidism was stable. In patients aged 18 to 65, hyperthyroidism was newly diagnosed, with duration under 2 months. Together with thyroid ultrasound, orbital computed tomography, serum thyroxine and TRAb, clinical symptoms were used for diagnoses. Germline V gene lookup returns CDR1 SNHLY and CDR2 FYNNEI. The CDR3 is 14 amino acids. The ends lost 4 bases at V and 6 bases at J; junction bases unmatched: 8. Concerning this clonotype itself: Antigen unknown.

Amplification of TCR beta CDR3 regions used RNA as the template. During a first-round RT-PCR of the TCR CDR3, the HTBI primer set was used. TCRdb passed the multiplex PCR reads through MiXCR, listing each CDR3 protein once. The data contain hundreds of thousands of distinct CDR3 sequences, 46% of them seen just once; the ten biggest clones take up roughly 8.2%. The sequence came from a woman aged 18-29 years with Graves' hyperthyroidism. The V gene is TRBV2, the J gene TRBJ2-7; 8 bases map to TRBD2. Sample: peripheral blood or thyroid tissue (not recorded which). The CDR3 DNA reads as TGTGCCAGCAGTGGGGCTAGCGGGTACTTCGAGCAGTACTTC. As protein: CASSGASGYFEQYF.